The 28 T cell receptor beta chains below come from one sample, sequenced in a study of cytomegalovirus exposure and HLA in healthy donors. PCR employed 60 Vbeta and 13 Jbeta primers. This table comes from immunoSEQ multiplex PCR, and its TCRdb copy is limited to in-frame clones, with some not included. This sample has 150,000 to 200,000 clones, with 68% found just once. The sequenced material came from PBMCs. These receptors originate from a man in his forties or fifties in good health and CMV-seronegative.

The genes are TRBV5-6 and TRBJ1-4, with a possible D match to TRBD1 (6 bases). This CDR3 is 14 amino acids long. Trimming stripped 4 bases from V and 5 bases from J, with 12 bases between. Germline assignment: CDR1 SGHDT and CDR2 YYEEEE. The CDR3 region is CASSLGRGNEKLFF. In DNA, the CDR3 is TGTGCCAGCAGCCTAGGAAGGGGGAATGAAAAACTGTTTTTT.

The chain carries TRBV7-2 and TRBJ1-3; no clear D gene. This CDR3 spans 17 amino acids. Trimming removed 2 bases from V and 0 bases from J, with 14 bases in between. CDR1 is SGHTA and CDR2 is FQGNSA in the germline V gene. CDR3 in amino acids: CASSLISLGGSGNTIYF. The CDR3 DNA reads TGTGCCAGCAGCTTAATATCCCTAGGTGGCTCTGGAAACACCATATATTTT.

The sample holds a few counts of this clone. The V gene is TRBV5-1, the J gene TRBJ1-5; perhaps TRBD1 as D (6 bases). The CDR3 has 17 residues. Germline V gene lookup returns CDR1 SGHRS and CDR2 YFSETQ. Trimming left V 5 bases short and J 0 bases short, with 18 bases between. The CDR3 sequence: CASRSGTPPYSNQPQHF. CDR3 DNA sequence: TGCGCCAGCAGGTCAGGGACACCTCCTTATAGCAATCAGCCCCAGCATTTT. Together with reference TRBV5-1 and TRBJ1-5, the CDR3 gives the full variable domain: KAGVTQTPRYLIKTRGQQVTLSCSPISGHRSVSWYQQTPGQGLQFLFEYFSETQRNKGNFPGRFSGRQFSNSRSEMNVSTLELGDSALYLCASRSGTPPYSNQPQHFGDGTRLSIL.

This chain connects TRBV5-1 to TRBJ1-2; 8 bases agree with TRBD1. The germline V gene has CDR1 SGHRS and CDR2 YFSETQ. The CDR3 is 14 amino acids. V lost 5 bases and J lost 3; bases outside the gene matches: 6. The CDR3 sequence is CASRDTGGDYGYTF. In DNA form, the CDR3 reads TGCGCCAGCAGGGACACAGGGGGTGACTATGGCTACACCTTC.

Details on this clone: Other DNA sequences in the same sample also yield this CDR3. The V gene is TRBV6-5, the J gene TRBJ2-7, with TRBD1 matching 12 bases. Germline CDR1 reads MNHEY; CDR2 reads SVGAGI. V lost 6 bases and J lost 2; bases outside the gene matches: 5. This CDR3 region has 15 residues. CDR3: CASSYRDRGPYEQYF. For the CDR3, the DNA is TGTGCCAGCAGCTACCGGGACAGGGGGCCCTACGAGCAGTACTTC.

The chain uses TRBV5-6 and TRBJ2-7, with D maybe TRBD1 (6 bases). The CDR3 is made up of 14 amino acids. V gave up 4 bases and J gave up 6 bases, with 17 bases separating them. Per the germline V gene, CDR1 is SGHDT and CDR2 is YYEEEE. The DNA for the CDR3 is TGTGCCAGCAGCCCCCGGACAGTTCGAAGCGAGCAGTACTTC. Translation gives CASSPRTVRSEQYF.

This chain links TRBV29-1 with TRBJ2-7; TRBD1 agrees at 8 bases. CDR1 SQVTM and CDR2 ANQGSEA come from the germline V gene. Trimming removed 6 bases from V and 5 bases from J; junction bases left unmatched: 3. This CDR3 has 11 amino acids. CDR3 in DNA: TGCAGCGTAGAGGACAGGGACGAGCAGTACTTC. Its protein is CSVEDRDEQYF.

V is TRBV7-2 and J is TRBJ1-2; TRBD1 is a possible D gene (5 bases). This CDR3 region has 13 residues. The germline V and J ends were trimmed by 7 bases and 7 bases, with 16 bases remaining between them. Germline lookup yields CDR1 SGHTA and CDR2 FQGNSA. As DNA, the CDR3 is TGTGCCAGCACCTTGGGCAGGGAGGGTGGCTACACCTTC. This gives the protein CASTLGREGGYTF.

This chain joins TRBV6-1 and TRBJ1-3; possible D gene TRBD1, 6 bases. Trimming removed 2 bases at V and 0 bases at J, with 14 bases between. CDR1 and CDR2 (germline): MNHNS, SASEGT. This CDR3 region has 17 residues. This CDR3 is CASSEWRQAISGNTIYF. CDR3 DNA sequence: TGTGCCAGCAGTGAATGGAGACAGGCCATCTCTGGAAACACCATATATTTT.

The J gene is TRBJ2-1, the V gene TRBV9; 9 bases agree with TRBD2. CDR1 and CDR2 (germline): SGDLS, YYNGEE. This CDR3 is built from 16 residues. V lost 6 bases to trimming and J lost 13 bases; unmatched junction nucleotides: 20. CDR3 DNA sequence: TGTGCCAGCACCCCAGGAGGTGTGTGGGCTAGCGGGGACCAGTTCTTC. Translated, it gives CASTPGGVWASGDQFF.

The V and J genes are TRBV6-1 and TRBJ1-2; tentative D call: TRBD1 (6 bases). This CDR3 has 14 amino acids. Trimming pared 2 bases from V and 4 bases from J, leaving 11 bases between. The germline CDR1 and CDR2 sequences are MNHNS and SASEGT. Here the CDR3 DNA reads TGTGCCAGCAGTGAACCGGCAGGGGCCTATGGCTACACCTTC. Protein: CASSEPAGAYGYTF.

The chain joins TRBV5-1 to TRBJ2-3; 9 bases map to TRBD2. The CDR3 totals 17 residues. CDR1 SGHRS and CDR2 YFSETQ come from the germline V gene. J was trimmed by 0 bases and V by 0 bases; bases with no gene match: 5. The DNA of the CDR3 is TGCGCCAGCAGCTTGGAATCAGCGGGGGGTAGCACAGATACGCAGTATTTT. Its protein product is CASSLESAGGSTDTQYF.

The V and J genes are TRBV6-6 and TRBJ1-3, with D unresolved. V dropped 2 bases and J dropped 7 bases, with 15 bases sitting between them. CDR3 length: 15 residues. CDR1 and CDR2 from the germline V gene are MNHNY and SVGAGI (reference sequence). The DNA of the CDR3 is TGTGCCAGCAGTTACCTGGGCGTCGCGGGGAACACCATATATTTT. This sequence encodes CASSYLGVAGNTIYF.

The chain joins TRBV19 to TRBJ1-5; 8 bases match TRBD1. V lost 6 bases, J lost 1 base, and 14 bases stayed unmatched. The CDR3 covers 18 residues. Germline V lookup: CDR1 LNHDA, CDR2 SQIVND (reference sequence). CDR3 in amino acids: CASRSGTGDLLSNQPQHF. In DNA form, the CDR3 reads TGTGCCAGTAGATCCGGGACAGGCGACCTCCTGAGCAATCAGCCCCAGCATTTT. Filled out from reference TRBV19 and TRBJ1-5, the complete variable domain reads DGGITQSPKYLFRKEGQNVTLSCEQNLNHDAMYWYRQDPGQGLRLIYYSQIVNDFQKGDIAEGYSVSREKKESFPLTVTSAQKNPTAFYLCASRSGTGDLLSNQPQHFGDGTRLSIL.

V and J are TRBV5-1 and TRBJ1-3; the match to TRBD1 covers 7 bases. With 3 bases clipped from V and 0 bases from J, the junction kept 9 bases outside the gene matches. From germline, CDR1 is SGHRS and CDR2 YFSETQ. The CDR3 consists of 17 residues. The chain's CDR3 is CASSSSDRLSSGNTIYF. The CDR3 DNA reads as TGCGCCAGCAGCTCTTCGGACAGGTTGAGCTCTGGAAACACCATATATTTT.

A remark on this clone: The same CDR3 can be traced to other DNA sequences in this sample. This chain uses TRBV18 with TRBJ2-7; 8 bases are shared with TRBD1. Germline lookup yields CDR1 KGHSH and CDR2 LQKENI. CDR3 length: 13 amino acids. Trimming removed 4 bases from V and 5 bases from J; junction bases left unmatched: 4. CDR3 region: CASSLDRGHEQYF. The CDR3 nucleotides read TGTGCCAGCTCACTAGACAGGGGACACGAGCAGTACTTC.

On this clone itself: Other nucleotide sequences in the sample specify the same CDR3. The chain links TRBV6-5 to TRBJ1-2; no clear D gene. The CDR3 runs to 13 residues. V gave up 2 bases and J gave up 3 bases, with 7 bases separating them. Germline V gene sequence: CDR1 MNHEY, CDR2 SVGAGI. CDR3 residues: CASSYGADYGYTF. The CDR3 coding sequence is TGTGCCAGCAGTTACGGCGCGGACTATGGCTACACCTTC.

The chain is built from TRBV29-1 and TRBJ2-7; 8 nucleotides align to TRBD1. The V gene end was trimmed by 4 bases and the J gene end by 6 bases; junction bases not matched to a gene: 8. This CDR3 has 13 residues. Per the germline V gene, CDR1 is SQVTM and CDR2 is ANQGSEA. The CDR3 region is CSVARGQAFEQYF. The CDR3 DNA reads TGCAGCGTTGCCCGGGGACAGGCTTTCGAGCAGTACTTC.

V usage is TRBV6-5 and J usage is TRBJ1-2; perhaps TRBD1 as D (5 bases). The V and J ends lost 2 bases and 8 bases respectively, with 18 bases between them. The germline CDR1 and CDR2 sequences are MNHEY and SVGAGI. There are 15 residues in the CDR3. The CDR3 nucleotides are TGTGCCAGCAGTTACCCGGGGGTCACTGAGGCGGGCTACACCTTC. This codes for CASSYPGVTEAGYTF.

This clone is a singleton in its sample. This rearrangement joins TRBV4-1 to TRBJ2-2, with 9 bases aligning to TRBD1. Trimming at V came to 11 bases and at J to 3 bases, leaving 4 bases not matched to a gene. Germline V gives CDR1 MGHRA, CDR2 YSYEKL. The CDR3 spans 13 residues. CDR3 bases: TGCGCCGCACAGGGGGCGGACACCGGGGAGCTGTTTTTT. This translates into CAAQGADTGELFF.

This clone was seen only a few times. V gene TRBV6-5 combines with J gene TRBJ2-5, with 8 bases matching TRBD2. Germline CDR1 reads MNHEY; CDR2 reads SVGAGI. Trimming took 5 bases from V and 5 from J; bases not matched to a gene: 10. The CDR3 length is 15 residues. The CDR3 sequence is CASSTRSGGRETQYF. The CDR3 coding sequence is TGTGCCAGCAGTACCCGGAGCGGGGGTCGGGAGACCCAGTACTTC.

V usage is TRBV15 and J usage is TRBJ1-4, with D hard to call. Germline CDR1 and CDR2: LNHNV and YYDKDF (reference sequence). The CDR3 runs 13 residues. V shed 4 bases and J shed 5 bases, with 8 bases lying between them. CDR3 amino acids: CATSTTVNEKLFF. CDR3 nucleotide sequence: TGTGCCACCAGCACTACAGTCAATGAAAAACTGTTTTTT.

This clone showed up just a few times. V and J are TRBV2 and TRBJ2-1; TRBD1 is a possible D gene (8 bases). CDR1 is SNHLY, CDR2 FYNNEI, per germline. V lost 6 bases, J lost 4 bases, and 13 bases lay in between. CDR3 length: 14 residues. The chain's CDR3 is CASRYRGGYNEQFF. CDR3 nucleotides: TGTGCCAGCAGATACAGGGGGGGTTACAATGAGCAGTTCTTC.

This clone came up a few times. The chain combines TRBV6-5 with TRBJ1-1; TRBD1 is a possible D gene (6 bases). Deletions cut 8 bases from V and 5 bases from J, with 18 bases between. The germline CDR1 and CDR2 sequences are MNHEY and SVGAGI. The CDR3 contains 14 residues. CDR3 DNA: TGTGCCAGCCGTGAAGACTACAGGGTTACTGAAGCTTTCTTT. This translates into CASREDYRVTEAFF.

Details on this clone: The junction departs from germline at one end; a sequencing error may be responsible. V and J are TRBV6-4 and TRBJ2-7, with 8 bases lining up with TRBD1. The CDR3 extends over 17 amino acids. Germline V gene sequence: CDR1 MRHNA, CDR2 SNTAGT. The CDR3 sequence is CASSIRPDRERSYERYF. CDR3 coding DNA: TGTGCCAGCAGCATTCGCCCGGACAGGGAACGAAGCTACGAGCGGTACTTC.

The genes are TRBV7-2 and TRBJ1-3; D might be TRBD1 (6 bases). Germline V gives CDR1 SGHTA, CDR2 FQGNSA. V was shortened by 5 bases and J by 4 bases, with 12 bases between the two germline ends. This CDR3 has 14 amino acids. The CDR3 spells CASSIQGSGNTIYF. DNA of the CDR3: TGTGCCAGCAGCATACAGGGTTCAGGAAACACCATATATTTT.

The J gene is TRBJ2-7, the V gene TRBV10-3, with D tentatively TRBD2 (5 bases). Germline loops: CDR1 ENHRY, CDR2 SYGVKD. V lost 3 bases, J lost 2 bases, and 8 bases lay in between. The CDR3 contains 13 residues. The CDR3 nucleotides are TGTGCCATCAGTGAACTAGACCCCTACGAGCAGTACTTC. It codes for CAISELDPYEQYF.

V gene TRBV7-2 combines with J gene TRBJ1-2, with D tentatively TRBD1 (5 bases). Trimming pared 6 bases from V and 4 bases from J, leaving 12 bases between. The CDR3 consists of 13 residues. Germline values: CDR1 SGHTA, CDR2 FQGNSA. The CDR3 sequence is CASRPTEVYGYTF. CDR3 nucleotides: TGTGCCAGCAGGCCGACAGAAGTCTATGGCTACACCTTC.